This entry is about one T cell receptor beta chain. The data were taken from a study of blood T cell repertoires in COVID-19. Study context: COVID-19 samples, acute and convalescent, were from the United States, Italy and Spain. Sources were T cells, B-cell-depleted T cells, or PBMCs; the material itself was cDNA or gDNA.

Germline values: CDR1 MNHEY, CDR2 SVGAGI. Deletions cut 5 bases from V and 4 bases from J, with 17 bases between. This CDR3 region has 15 residues. Authors' methods: The assay estimated nucleated cells by amplifying reference gene primers. Repertoires were generated with immunoSEQ multiplex PCR, while TCRdb's copy carries only in-frame clones and drops some. V and J calls and clone size are given by that table; D and trimming were obtained from the DNA. This table has more than 200,000 clones, 88% appearing once. Sequencing was done on a sample of peripheral blood. This sequence was found in a woman aged 40 to 50 who had recovered from COVID-19. The chain joins TRBV6-5 to TRBJ1-2, with D possibly matching TRBD1 (5 bases). DNA for the CDR3: TGTGCCAGCAGTACGACCTCCCTGGGGGGCTATGGCTACACCTTC. It yields the protein CASSTTSLGGYGYTF.